A selection of T cell receptor beta chains follows, all from one sample in a study of blood T cell repertoires in COVID-19. This table comes from immunoSEQ multiplex PCR, and its TCRdb copy is limited to in-frame clones, with some not included. This table has a few hundred thousand clones, around 86% appearing once. The sequencing input was PBMCs or T cells enriched from blood (not recorded which). The receptors were sampled from a woman in her thirties or forties with acute COVID-19. Both conserved end residues are part of each CDR3. D genes are given only for firm matches. Some rows mark clone size as missing; the rest say once, few, many or name a class of expanded clone.

abundance: NA; d_gene: TRBD2; j_gene: TRBJ2-3; v_gene: TRBV7-2; CDR3nt: TGTGCCAGCAGCCTGGGACTACACACAGATACGCAGTATTTT; CDR3aa: CASSLGLHTDTQYF
abundance: few; d_gene: TRBD2; j_gene: TRBJ2-2; v_gene: TRBV7-3; CDR3nt: TGTGCCAGCAGCTTAACGTTAGGGACTAATCCCGGGGAGCTGTTTTTT; CDR3aa: CASSLTLGTNPGELFF
abundance: NA; d_gene: TRBD1; j_gene: TRBJ1-1; v_gene: TRBV29-1; CDR3nt: TGCAGCGTCCGACAGGGGGCGGCCACTGAAGCTTTCTTT; CDR3aa: CSVRQGAATEAFF
abundance: NA; d_gene: NA; j_gene: TRBJ2-2; v_gene: TRBV29-1; CDR3nt: TGCAGCGGTACAGGAGTTGGCACCGGGGAGCTGTTTTTT; CDR3aa: CSGTGVGTGELFF
abundance: NA; d_gene: TRBD1; j_gene: TRBJ1-5; v_gene: TRBV27; CDR3nt: TGTGCCAGCAGTCCATGGACAGGGCCAGGTCAGCCCCAGCATTTT; CDR3aa: CASSPWTGPGQPQHF
abundance: NA; d_gene: NA; j_gene: TRBJ1-4; v_gene: TRBV7-2; CDR3nt: TGTGCCAGCAGCTTAGCGGGGGGGATCGCTACAACTAATGAAAAACTGTTTTTT; CDR3aa: CASSLAGGIATTNEKLFF
abundance: NA; d_gene: NA; j_gene: TRBJ1-2; v_gene: TRBV7-2; CDR3nt: TGTGCCAGCAGCTTATACACAGACCTACTCTATGGCTACACCTTC; CDR3aa: CASSLYTDLLYGYTF
abundance: NA; d_gene: TRBD2; j_gene: TRBJ2-3; v_gene: TRBV5-1; CDR3nt: TGCGCCAGCAGCTTGGCAGCTTACACTAGCGGGGACGCCCATACGCAGTATTTT; CDR3aa: CASSLAAYTSGDAHTQYF
abundance: NA; d_gene: NA; j_gene: TRBJ1-1; v_gene: TRBV13; CDR3nt: TGTGCCAGCAGCTTTACAGAGAACACTGAAGCTTTCTTT; CDR3aa: CASSFTENTEAFF
abundance: NA; d_gene: TRBD2; j_gene: TRBJ2-1; v_gene: TRBV7-2; CDR3nt: TGTGCCAGCAGCAGACGGGTGGCGGGGGGCCATGAGCAGTTCTTC; CDR3aa: CASSRRVAGGHEQFF
abundance: NA; d_gene: NA; j_gene: TRBJ2-3; v_gene: TRBV5-1; CDR3nt: TGCGCCAGCAGCTTGGGAGCAGGGTTCACAGATACGCAGTATTTT; CDR3aa: CASSLGAGFTDTQYF
abundance: NA; d_gene: TRBD1; j_gene: TRBJ2-5; v_gene: TRBV10-3; CDR3nt: TGTGCCATCAGCCGAACAGGGGGCGCGGGGGAGACCCAGTACTTC; CDR3aa: CAISRTGGAGETQYF
abundance: NA; d_gene: NA; j_gene: TRBJ1-2; v_gene: TRBV6-4; CDR3nt: TGTGCCAGCAGTGCATCCAGGGGCCCTAACTATGGCTACACCTTC; CDR3aa: CASSASRGPNYGYTF
abundance: NA; d_gene: TRBD2; j_gene: TRBJ2-1; v_gene: TRBV19; CDR3nt: TGTGCCAGTAGCCGGACTAGCGGGGTAACTGCCTACAATGAGCAGTTCTTC; CDR3aa: CASSRTSGVTAYNEQFF
abundance: NA; d_gene: TRBD2; j_gene: TRBJ2-1; v_gene: TRBV7-7; CDR3nt: TGTGCTAGCAGCTTAGGGATAGGCGGGAGGACGAGGTCTAGCTCCTACAATGAGCAGTTCTTC; CDR3aa: CASSLGIGGRTRSSSYNEQFF
abundance: NA; d_gene: NA; j_gene: TRBJ2-2; v_gene: TRBV28; CDR3nt: TGTGCCAGCAAACGGAGCCGGTTCACCGGGGAGCTGTTTTTT; CDR3aa: CASKRSRFTGELFF
abundance: NA; d_gene: TRBD1; j_gene: TRBJ1-2; v_gene: TRBV27; CDR3nt: TGTGCCAGCAGTCCCCGGACAGGGTATGGCTACACCTTC; CDR3aa: CASSPRTGYGYTF
abundance: NA; d_gene: NA; j_gene: TRBJ2-3; v_gene: TRBV7-8; CDR3nt: TGTGCCAGCAGCCCACTCACTAGCCGTAGCACAGATACGCAGTATTTT; CDR3aa: CASSPLTSRSTDTQYF
abundance: NA; d_gene: TRBD2; j_gene: TRBJ2-2; v_gene: TRBV19; CDR3nt: TGTGCCAGTAGTACGCTAGCGGGGGGGAACACCGGGGAGCTGTTTTTT; CDR3aa: CASSTLAGGNTGELFF
abundance: NA; d_gene: TRBD1; j_gene: TRBJ2-5; v_gene: TRBV28; CDR3nt: TGTGCCAGCGAGAGACAGGACAGGGGGCTAAGAAGGACCCAGTACTTC; CDR3aa: CASERQDRGLRRTQYF
abundance: NA; d_gene: TRBD1; j_gene: TRBJ1-6; v_gene: TRBV6-5; CDR3nt: TGTGCCAGCAGTTACCGCGGACAGGGGAGTTCACCCCTCCACTTT; CDR3aa: CASSYRGQGSSPLHF
abundance: NA; d_gene: NA; j_gene: TRBJ2-3; v_gene: TRBV9; CDR3nt: TGTGCCAGCAGCGCAAACACAGATACGCAGTATTTT; CDR3aa: CASSANTDTQYF
abundance: NA; d_gene: NA; j_gene: TRBJ1-1; v_gene: TRBV3-1/TRBV3-2; CDR3nt: TGTGCCAGCAGCCAAAGGGTCACGAAGGGGGCTGAAGCTTTCTTT; CDR3aa: CASSQRVTKGAEAFF
abundance: NA; d_gene: NA; j_gene: TRBJ2-1; v_gene: TRBV19; CDR3nt: TGTGCCAGTAGATGGAGGGCCTCCCCCTCCTACAATGAGCAGTTCTTC; CDR3aa: CASRWRASPSYNEQFF